Described below is a single T cell receptor (beta chain) sequence and its context. Using immunoSEQ multiplex PCR, the repertoire was profiled, and TCRdb retains in-frame clones only, with some absent. This repertoire shows about 210,000 clones, approximately 86% found once; its top ten account for 3% to 4%. Participants were aged about 18 to 100 years from more than 20 US areas. Clinical history reported by participants formed the basis on which cohorts were assigned. The data are from a study of blood T cell repertoires in COVID-19. For the study at large: Sample material is recorded as cDNA or gDNA derived from T cells, B-cell-depleted T cells, or PBMCs.

The CDR3 sequence is 13 residues long. The germline CDR1 and CDR2 sequences are SNHLY and FYNNEI. Trimming pared 5 bases from V and 11 bases from J, leaving 15 bases between. This clonotype was obtained from a woman between 40 and 50 years old with acute COVID-19. The sequenced sample was PBMCs or T cells enriched from blood (not recorded which). This chain joins TRBV2 and TRBJ2-2; a possible D gene is TRBD2 (6 bases). The DNA of the CDR3 is TGTGCCAGCAGTAGGGACTTCCAAGCCGAGCTGTTTTTT. Amino acid sequence: CASSRDFQAELFF.